The 25 T cell receptor beta chains below were found in one sample sequenced in a study of blood T cell repertoires in COVID-19. TCRdb's table, derived via immunoSEQ multiplex PCR, lists solely in-frame clones and lacks some. This sample has fewer than 500,000 clones; about 89% occur once, and the top ten carry around 4.5%. The sample taken for sequencing was peripheral blood. These receptors originate from a woman aged 30 to 39 with acute or convalescent COVID-19.

A single count supports this clone. The rearrangement uses TRBV4-2 and TRBJ2-1, with 8 bases aligning to TRBD2. The CDR3 is 18 amino acids. V lost 4 bases, J lost 1 base, and 12 bases stayed unmatched. The germline V gene encodes CDR1 LGHNA and CDR2 YNFKEQ. CDR3 coding DNA: TGTGCCAGCAGCCCCCGGTTGGGCGGGGGGCTTTCCTACAATGAGCAGTTCTTC. Its translation: CASSPRLGGGLSYNEQFF.

This clone has a single count. This chain links TRBV5-5 with TRBJ2-3; perhaps TRBD2 as D (6 bases). This CDR3 has 13 amino acids. Trimming shortened V by 0 bases and J by 4 bases, and 6 bases separated the two germline ends. Germline lookup yields CDR1 SGHKS and CDR2 YYEKEE (reference sequence). CDR3 sequence reads: CASSLGGADTQYF. The CDR3 region has the DNA TGTGCCAGCAGCTTGGGCGGGGCAGATACGCAGTATTTT.

V usage is TRBV11-2 and J usage is TRBJ1-4, with 11 bases that match TRBD1. V trimming: 5 bases; J trimming: 4 bases; junction bases outside the gene matches: 3. The CDR3 runs 15 residues. Germline V gives CDR1 SGHAT, CDR2 FQNNGV. In nucleotides, the CDR3 is TGTGCCAGCAGCCCCGGGACAGGGGGTAATGAAAAACTGTTTTTT. This encodes CASSPGTGGNEKLFF. The full variable domain, rest sourced from reference TRBV11-2 and TRBJ1-4, is EAGVAQSPRYKIIEKRQSVAFWCNPISGHATLYWYQQILGQGPKLLIQFQNNGVVDDSQLPKDRFSAERLKGVDSTLKIQPAKLEDSAVYLCASSPGTGGNEKLFFGSGTQLSVL.

The chain recombines TRBV6-1 with TRBJ1-5, with no clear D. The V and J ends lost 4 bases and 7 bases respectively, with 23 bases between them. The germline gives CDR1 MNHNS, CDR2 SASEGT. The CDR3 covers 17 residues. CDR3 sequence: CASSVWSFMGTEQPQHF. CDR3 nucleotide sequence: TGTGCCAGCAGTGTATGGAGTTTCATGGGTACCGAACAGCCCCAGCATTTT.

J is TRBJ2-5 and V is TRBV6-5; TRBD1 might be the D (6 bases). Germline V CDR1 and CDR2: MNHEY, SVGAGI. The CDR3 spans 13 residues. The V and J ends lost 9 bases and 6 bases respectively, with 17 bases between them. For the CDR3, the DNA is TGTGCCAGTGGAGGACAGCCCAGAAAGACCCAGTACTTC. It codes for CASGGQPRKTQYF.

Of note for this clone: The same CDR3 also results from other DNA sequences found in this sample. The chain recombines TRBV5-1 with TRBJ2-3; tentatively, D is TRBD2 (6 bases). Trimming pared 4 bases from V and 3 bases from J, leaving 9 bases between. The CDR3 has 13 residues. Germline CDR1 and CDR2: SGHRS and YFSETQ. In nucleotides, the CDR3 is TGCGCCAGCAGCCGGGACTCTACAGATACGCAGTATTTT. It codes for CASSRDSTDTQYF.

This rearrangement joins TRBV15 to TRBJ1-1; D might be TRBD1 (6 bases). The CDR3 has 16 amino acids. The V end lost 9 bases, the J end lost 4 bases, and 24 bases lay between the germline ends. Germline loops: CDR1 LNHNV, CDR2 YYDKDF (reference sequence). CDR3 residues: CATSDSFRGLGTEAFF. As DNA, the CDR3 is TGTGCCACTTCGGACTCATTCAGGGGATTGGGCACTGAAGCTTTCTTT.

This clone was counted a single time. The rearrangement uses TRBV5-1 and TRBJ2-7; 7 bases match TRBD1. With 4 bases clipped from V and 2 bases from J, the junction kept 6 bases outside the gene matches. The CDR3 loop spans 14 amino acids. Germline values: CDR1 SGHRS, CDR2 YFSETQ. As DNA, the CDR3 is TGCGCCAGCAGCCCCGGGACAGCAACCTACGAGCAGTACTTC. It yields the protein CASSPGTATYEQYF.

The J gene is TRBJ1-1, the V gene TRBV5-6; D might be TRBD1 (5 bases). Trimming took off 0 bases at V and 2 bases at J, with 8 bases between the two ends. The germline V gene has CDR1 SGHDT and CDR2 YYEEEE. There are 14 residues in the CDR3. CDR3 loop: CASSLGQINTEAFF. The DNA for the CDR3 is TGTGCCAGCAGCTTGGGACAGATTAACACTGAAGCTTTCTTT.

V gene TRBV5-3 combines with J gene TRBJ2-5, with 9 bases lining up with TRBD2. TRBV5-3 is sorted into the ORF group, with uncertain function. The CDR3 sequence is 16 residues long. V lost 7 bases and J lost 5; bases outside the gene matches: 15. In nucleotides, the CDR3 is TGTGCCAGACGCCGGGGGGGCGGGGGGGCGGAGGAGACCCAGTACTTC. Protein: CARRRGGGGAEETQYF.

This clone was seen once. The chain has TRBV28 and TRBJ2-1, with D unresolved. This CDR3 spans 16 amino acids. The germline V gene has CDR1 MDHEN and CDR2 SYDVKM. Trimming removed 1 base at V and 5 bases at J, with 15 bases between. In DNA form, the CDR3 reads TGTGCCAGCAGTTTATTTTTGGCAGGTCGCCACAATGAGCAGTTCTTC. Amino acid sequence: CASSLFLAGRHNEQFF.

The rearrangement links TRBV24-1 to TRBJ2-7; 16 bases line up with TRBD2. Germline V lookup: CDR1 KGHDR, CDR2 SFDVKD. Trimming at V came to 3 bases and at J to 7 bases, leaving 5 bases not matched to a gene. The CDR3 length is 16 residues. DNA of the CDR3: TGTGCCACCAGTGATCCGGGACTAGCGGGGGGGAGAGAGCAGTACTTC. This encodes CATSDPGLAGGREQYF.

The chain is built from TRBV5-1 and TRBJ2-2; TRBD2 matches 9 bases. With V trimmed by 4 bases and J by 6 bases, 7 bases remained unmatched. The germline gives CDR1 SGHRS, CDR2 YFSETQ. The CDR3 runs to 15 residues. CDR3 amino acids: CASSPVAGVAGELFF. The CDR3 DNA follows: TGCGCCAGCAGCCCCGTAGCGGGGGTTGCCGGGGAGCTGTTTTTT.

This clone showed up just a few times. This sequence joins TRBV7-9 and TRBJ1-5; D is uncertain. Trimming removed 1 base from V and 2 bases from J, with 15 bases in between. Germline assignment: CDR1 SEHNR and CDR2 FQNEAQ (reference sequence). CDR3 length equals 17 residues. The CDR3 DNA reads TGTGCCAGCAGCTTAGATCCACCAGTCGAAGGCAATCAGCCCCAGCATTTT. Its translation is CASSLDPPVEGNQPQHF. Filled out from reference TRBV7-9 and TRBJ1-5, the complete variable domain reads DTGVSQNPRHKITKRGQNVTFRCDPISEHNRLYWYRQTLGQGPEFLTYFQNEAQLEKSRLLSDRFSAERPKGSFSTLEIQRTEQGDSAMYLCASSLDPPVEGNQPQHFGDGTRLSIL.

V gene TRBV5-6 combines with J gene TRBJ2-3, with TRBD2 matching 8 bases. The germline V gene has CDR1 SGHDT and CDR2 YYEEEE. The CDR3 has 16 residues. V shed 2 bases and J 3 bases; nucleotides not matched to a gene: 8. CDR3 sequence reads: CASSFVGLARTDTQYF. Written as DNA, the CDR3 is TGTGCCAGCAGCTTCGTTGGACTAGCTAGAACAGATACGCAGTATTTT. Together with reference TRBV5-6 and TRBJ2-3, the CDR3 gives the full variable domain: DAGVTQSPTHLIKTRGQQVTLRCSPKSGHDTVSWYQQALGQGPQFIFQYYEEEERQRGNFPDRFSGHQFPNYSSELNVNALLLGDSALYLCASSFVGLARTDTQYFGPGTRLTVL.

This clone was seen only a few times. This chain uses TRBV28 with TRBJ2-7, with 9 bases lining up with TRBD1. Trimming at V came to 6 bases and at J to 0 bases, leaving 3 bases not matched to a gene. The CDR3 contains 14 residues. Germline assignment: CDR1 MDHEN and CDR2 SYDVKM. The CDR3 is CASRNRGPSYEQYF. The CDR3 region has the DNA TGTGCCAGCAGAAACAGGGGGCCCTCCTACGAGCAGTACTTC.

This clone was seen once. V and J are TRBV18 and TRBJ2-5, with TRBD1 matching 7 bases. V gave up 6 bases and J gave up 3 bases; unmatched junction bases: 4. Germline V gene data show CDR1 as KGHSH and CDR2 as LQKENI. The CDR3 is made up of 13 amino acids. The CDR3 is CASSQDREETQYF. CDR3 in DNA: TGTGCCAGCTCTCAAGACAGGGAAGAGACCCAGTACTTC.

V and J are TRBV6-5 and TRBJ2-7; 10 bases align to TRBD2. The junction had 3 bases not matched to a gene; V was cut back by 5 bases and J by 5 bases. This CDR3 is 13 amino acids long. Per germline, CDR1 MNHEY and CDR2 SVGAGI. The CDR3 nucleotides are TGTGCCAGCAGTCAGCGGGGGGGACACGAGCAGTACTTC. As protein: CASSQRGGHEQYF.

Only one count was recorded for this clone. The chain uses TRBV7-9 and TRBJ2-7; TRBD1 aligns across 8 bases. The CDR3 runs 15 residues. Trimming removed 7 bases from V and 5 bases from J; junction bases left unmatched: 13. Germline CDR1 reads SEHNR; CDR2 reads FQNEAQ (reference sequence). The CDR3 here is CASTDLRGRADEQYF. CDR3 in DNA: TGTGCCAGCACCGATCTCAGGGGGCGCGCGGACGAGCAGTACTTC.

This chain uses TRBV28 with TRBJ1-6; D is uncertain. CDR1 and CDR2 (germline): MDHEN, SYDVKM. The CDR3 has 14 residues. V lost 8 bases, J lost 6 bases, and 14 bases lay in between. The CDR3, as DNA: TGTGCCAGCCGCGTTGAGCTCTTTAATTCACCCCTCCACTTT. This sequence encodes CASRVELFNSPLHF.

The chain carries TRBV3-1 (or the pseudogene TRBV3-2) and TRBJ2-5; tentative D call: TRBD1 (5 bases). Looked up from germline, CDR1 is LGHDT and CDR2 is YNNKEL (reference sequence). This CDR3 is built from 14 residues. V was clipped by 4 bases and J by 4 bases, with 13 bases between them. CDR3 coding DNA: TGTGCCAGCAGCCTGACAGCAACCTCAGAGACCCAGTACTTC. Translating it yields CASSLTATSETQYF.

V gene TRBV3-1 (or the pseudogene TRBV3-2) combines with J gene TRBJ2-3; perhaps TRBD2 as D (5 bases). Trimming stripped 10 bases from V and 1 base from J, with 15 bases between. Germline lookup yields CDR1 LGHDT and CDR2 YNNKEL (reference sequence). This CDR3 has 14 amino acids. CDR3 bases: TGTGCCATCTCGCCTAGCTGGGGCACAGATACGCAGTATTTT. It translates to CAISPSWGTDTQYF.

The chain combines TRBV19 with TRBJ1-1, with a possible D match to TRBD1 (5 bases). The CDR3 is 13 residues long. V lost 5 bases to trimming and J lost 1 base, with 8 bases between them. Germline lookup yields CDR1 LNHDA and CDR2 SQIVND (reference sequence). CDR3 sequence reads: CASSVGGNTEAFF. The DNA of the CDR3 is TGTGCCAGTAGTGTGGGGGGGAACACTGAAGCTTTCTTT.

Points on this clone: This sample includes further DNA sequences coding for the same CDR3. This chain links TRBV12-3 or TRBV12-4 with TRBJ1-2; 9 nucleotides match TRBD1. Trimming took 6 bases from V and 4 from J; bases not matched to a gene: 3. The CDR3 spans 13 residues. CDR3 nucleotide sequence: TGTGCCAGCAGCCCGGGACAGGGCTATGGCTACACCTTC. Encoded protein: CASSPGQGYGYTF.

The chain combines TRBV7-9 with TRBJ2-3, with D perhaps matching TRBD1 (5 bases). CDR1 and CDR2 from the germline V gene are SEHNR and FQNEAQ (reference sequence). Trimming shortened V by 2 bases and J by 2 bases, and 11 bases separated the two germline ends. This CDR3 has 15 residues. The CDR3 reads CASSLSLGATDTQYF. CDR3 nucleotides: TGTGCCAGCAGCTTATCTCTAGGGGCCACAGATACGCAGTATTTT.